The subject of this entry is one T cell receptor beta chain. Because the CDR3 is missing its conserved closing phenylalanine or tryptophan, this is likely a read error. No DNA is shown, since the ends of the CDR3 on it are uncertain; the CDR3 is the one TCRdb lists. Termini included, the CDR3 measures 13 amino acids. Original handling: Estimated nucleated cell counts came from reference gene primer amplification. The repertoire was sequenced with immunoSEQ multiplex PCR; TCRdb's copy has only in-frame clones and lacks some. That table gives V, J and clone size, and the DNA gave D and trimming. The table shows 300,000 to 400,000 clones, with around 86% occurring only once. These data come from a study of blood T cell repertoires in COVID-19. Participants had their cohort set by participant-reported clinical history.

The clonotype was recovered from a woman aged 40 to 50 with acute COVID-19. The V gene is TRBV12-3 or TRBV12-4, the J gene TRBJ2-7; no check of the table's D call, TRBD2, against the DNA was made. Sequences were obtained from PBMCs or T cells enriched from blood (not recorded which). CDR3 residues: CASSLGPGERSYL.